This T cell receptor beta chain was identified during a study of shared clonotypes between healthy human individuals. Turning to the study itself: The donor group consisted of a couple of women and a few men, aged 18 to 49. Used for every donor were three CD4 naive, three CD4 memory, two CD8 naive and one CD8 memory plate. Study results and caveats: The sampled material consisted only of blood, and tissue repertoires are likely to differ.

Sequenced by immunoSEQ multiplex PCR; TCRdb stores in-frame clones only, minus some. The sample yields approximately 240,000 clones, approximately 65% seen once. Looked up from germline, CDR1 is ENHRY and CDR2 is SYGVKD. V shed 3 bases and J shed 8 bases, with 13 bases lying between them. The CDR3 is 13 residues long. Concerning this clone: What it recognizes is unknown.

This clonotype was sampled from a man aged 25 to 45 in good health. The V and J genes are TRBV10-3 and TRBJ1-2; a possible D gene is TRBD1 (6 bases). Input material: memory CD4+ T cells sorted from blood. Subset given: CD45RA-negative fraction. The CDR3 DNA reads as TGTGCCATCAGTGACGTCCAGGGGAGAGGCTACACCTTC. Translation: CAISDVQGRGYTF.